A selection of T cell receptor beta chains follows, all from one sample in a study of beta chain features in type 1 diabetes. TCRdb's copy holds only in-frame clones and misses some; the assay was immunoSEQ multiplex PCR. Among around 430,000 clones listed, over 25% were seen once. The sequenced material came from naive CD4+ T cells from blood. The receptors here all came from a man in his late teens or twenties in good health. The CDR3 runs from the conserved cysteine through the conserved F or W. A D gene is named only where the DNA matches it firmly. Clone size appears in some rows only: once, few, many, or a class for an expanded clone.

TRBV7-9,TRBD2,NA,TRBJ2-1,TGTGCCAGCAGCCCGTTAGCGGGAAATGAGCAGTTCTTC,CASSPLAGNEQFF
TRBV5-1,NA,NA,TRBJ2-1,TGCGCCAGCAGCTTAAGACGCTACAACTACAATGAGCAGTTCTTC,CASSLRRYNYNEQFF
TRBV15,TRBD2,NA,TRBJ2-2,TGTGCCACCAGCACCGGGCGGGGGACCAACACCGGGGAGCTGTTTTTT,CATSTGRGTNTGELFF
TRBV28,NA,NA,TRBJ2-1,TGTGCCAGCAGTTCCCCATATAATGAGCAGTTCTTC,CASSSPYNEQFF
TRBV13,TRBD1,few,TRBJ1-5,TGTGCCAGCAGCTTAGGGGCCGACAGGGCCCAGCATTTT,CASSLGADRAQHF
TRBV5-4,NA,NA,TRBJ2-7,TGTGCCAGCAGCTTGGTTGCGCAGGGTGGAGTCCAGTACTTC,CASSLVAQGGVQYF
TRBV30,TRBD1,NA,TRBJ2-7,TGTGCCTGGAGTAATGCAGGGGGTACCTACGAGCAGTACTTC,CAWSNAGGTYEQYF
TRBV11-2,NA,few,TRBJ2-4,TGTGCCAGCAGCTCCCGTGGCGGAGAAAACATTCAGTACTTC,CASSSRGGENIQYF
TRBV5-1,NA,NA,TRBJ2-3,TGCGCCAGCAGCCCACGCACAGATACGCAGTATTTT,CASSPRTDTQYF
TRBV9,NA,NA,TRBJ2-7,TGTGCCAGCAGCCCAGGAGGCAGGGGCTACGAGCAGTACTTC,CASSPGGRGYEQYF
TRBV30,NA,NA,TRBJ2-1,TGTGCCTGGAGAAACCGGGCTTATTACAATGAGCAGTTCTTC,CAWRNRAYYNEQFF
TRBV6-1,NA,few,TRBJ2-3,TGTGCCAGCAGTGAAGCCGTCGTGCCTAGCACAGATACGCAGTATTTT,CASSEAVVPSTDTQYF
TRBV18,TRBD2,few,TRBJ2-1,TGTGCCAGCTCACCCTTAGCGGGAGAGGTTAATGAGCAGTTCTTC,CASSPLAGEVNEQFF
TRBV25-1,TRBD2,NA,TRBJ2-1,TGTGCCAGCAGTGAATATAAGGGAGCCCAGCGGGGGAGGAGTGAGCAGTTCTTC,CASSEYKGAQRGRSEQFF
TRBV9,NA,few,TRBJ2-7,TGTGCCAGCAGCGTCGGTAGCCACTACGAGCAGTACTTC,CASSVGSHYEQYF
TRBV7-2,NA,once,TRBJ1-5,TGTGCCAGCAGCAAGGACTACAATCAGCCCCAGCATTTT,CASSKDYNQPQHF
TRBV6-6,NA,NA,TRBJ1-2,TGTGCCAGCAGTTTACAGGGTACGGATGGCTACACCTTC,CASSLQGTDGYTF
TRBV30,TRBD2,NA,TRBJ2-1,TGTGCCTGGGGGACTAGCGGGAGGAACAATGAGCAGTTCTTC,CAWGTSGRNNEQFF
TRBV4-2,NA,NA,TRBJ1-5,TGTGCCAGCAGCCAAGAACGGATCAATCAGCCCCAGCATTTT,CASSQERINQPQHF
TRBV11-2,NA,few,TRBJ2-1,TGTGCCAGCAGCTTAGAGATAGGACTCTACAATGAGCAGTTCTTC,CASSLEIGLYNEQFF
TRBV10-3,NA,NA,TRBJ2-7,TGTGCCATCAGTGATCCGGGGAGGACGGCCTACGAGCAGTACTTC,CAISDPGRTAYEQYF
TRBV7-2,TRBD1,NA,TRBJ2-4,TGTGCCAGCAGCTTAGCCCAGGGGGACATTCAGTACTTC,CASSLAQGDIQYF
TRBV4-2,NA,NA,TRBJ2-5,TGTGCCAGCAGCCAAGGGGTAGCAGGGATGATAGAGACCCAGTACTTC,CASSQGVAGMIETQYF
TRBV21-1,NA,NA,TRBJ1-2,TGTGCCAGCAAGGAGAGGCGATTCTATGGCTACACCTTC,CASKERRFYGYTF
TRBV10-3,NA,few,TRBJ1-2,TGTGCCATCAGCGCCGGGACCGGCTCTGGCTACACCTTC,CAISAGTGSGYTF
TRBV9,TRBD1,few,TRBJ2-7,TGTGCCAGCAGCGTGGGACAGGGCCTCTACGAGCAGTACTTC,CASSVGQGLYEQYF
TRBV30,TRBD2,NA,TRBJ2-1,TGTGCCTACTTGCCAGGGACTAGCGGGCCCTCCTACAATGAGCAGTTCTTC,CAYLPGTSGPSYNEQFF
TRBV30,NA,NA,TRBJ1-2,TGTGCCTGGAGCGAGAGTATCAACTATGGCTACACCTTC,CAWSESINYGYTF
TRBV25-1,NA,NA,TRBJ2-5,TGTGCCAGCAGTACCCGGGACTTCCAAGAGACCCAGTACTTC,CASSTRDFQETQYF
TRBV29-1,NA,NA,TRBJ2-2,TGCAGCGCCCGTGATAGCGGGAACACCGGGGAGCTGTTTTTT,CSARDSGNTGELFF
TRBV5-1,NA,few,TRBJ1-1,TGCGCCAGCAGCTCAGGAGGCCCGAACACTGAAGCTTTCTTT,CASSSGGPNTEAFF
TRBV25-1,TRBD2,few,TRBJ2-1,TGTGCCAGCAGTGCCCAGATAGCGGGAGTGGGTAATGAGCAGTTCTTC,CASSAQIAGVGNEQFF
TRBV29-1,NA,NA,TRBJ1-5,TGCAGCGTTGTAATCGGAAGCAATCAGCCCCAGCATTTT,CSVVIGSNQPQHF
TRBV15,NA,NA,TRBJ1-5,TGTGCCACCAGCAGAGCGGGGGGGAATCAGCCCCAGCATTTT,CATSRAGGNQPQHF
TRBV29-1,NA,NA,TRBJ2-7,TGCAGCGTTGTTGGGCAGTACTACGAGCAGTACTTC,CSVVGQYYEQYF
TRBV7-2,NA,NA,TRBJ2-7,TGTGCCAGCAGCTTACGCGGGCTATACGAGCAGTACTTC,CASSLRGLYEQYF
TRBV30,NA,NA,TRBJ2-5,TGTGCCTGGACCCGGACAGTCCAAGAGACCCAGTACTTC,CAWTRTVQETQYF
TRBV30,NA,few,TRBJ1-5,TGTGCCTGGAGTGTACTCTCCACCGAGCCCCAGCATTTT,CAWSVLSTEPQHF
TRBV4-2,NA,few,TRBJ1-1,TGTGCCAGCAGCCAAGATAGGTGGGCTGAAGCTTTCTTT,CASSQDRWAEAFF
TRBV29-1,TRBD2,few,TRBJ2-7,TGCAGCGTTGCGGGACTAGCGGGGACAACCTCCTACGAGCAGTACTTC,CSVAGLAGTTSYEQYF
TRBV30,NA,NA,TRBJ2-2,TGTGCCTGGAGTGTTAGGCTGAACACCGGGGAGCTGTTTTTT,CAWSVRLNTGELFF
TRBV5-1,NA,few,TRBJ2-7,TGCGCCAGCAGCCTCACCTTGGGGGGAGTAGCCTACGAGCAGTACTTC,CASSLTLGGVAYEQYF